A single sample gave rise to the 12 T cell receptor beta chains below, sequenced in a study of cytomegalovirus exposure and HLA in healthy donors. 13 Jbeta primers and 60 Vbeta primers were used for the PCR. Libraries were prepared by immunoSEQ multiplex PCR; TCRdb keeps only in-frame clonotypes and omits some of them. The sample's table shows around 160,000 clones. Sequencing used PBMCs. Receptor source: a woman aged 45-60 years in good health and CMV-seronegative.

The chain joins TRBV5-1 to TRBJ2-5, with D possibly TRBD1 on 5 matching bases. Germline CDR1 and CDR2: SGHRS and YFSETQ. This CDR3 contains 14 residues. V shed 0 bases and J shed 5 bases, with 11 bases lying between them. CDR3 sequence reads: CASSLGQNGETQYF. For the CDR3, the DNA is TGCGCCAGCAGCTTGGGACAGAACGGGGAGACCCAGTACTTC. Together with reference TRBV5-1 and TRBJ2-5, the CDR3 gives the full variable domain: KAGVTQTPRYLIKTRGQQVTLSCSPISGHRSVSWYQQTPGQGLQFLFEYFSETQRNKGNFPGRFSGRQFSNSRSEMNVSTLELGDSALYLCASSLGQNGETQYFGPGTRLLVL.

The rearrangement uses TRBV4-2 and TRBJ2-7, with 11 positions matching TRBD2. CDR3 length equals 14 residues. The V gene's germline CDR1 is LGHNA and CDR2 YNFKEQ. J gave up 4 bases and V 3 bases, and 2 bases lay outside the gene matches. CDR3: CASSHSGREYEQYF. The CDR3 DNA reads TGTGCCAGCAGCCATAGCGGGAGGGAATACGAGCAGTACTTC.

The genes are TRBV19 and TRBJ1-2; 7 bases line up with TRBD1. The trim removed 0 bases at V and 8 bases at J, leaving 9 bases unmatched. From germline, CDR1 is LNHDA and CDR2 SQIVND (reference sequence). CDR3 length equals 15 residues. The CDR3 sequence is CASSIDRQGVGGYTF. The CDR3 nucleotides are TGTGCCAGTAGTATAGATCGACAGGGAGTAGGCGGCTACACCTTC.

In the case of this clone: At the DNA level, this CDR3 is encoded by other sequences in the same sample as well. The rearrangement uses TRBV28 and TRBJ2-7; D gene ambiguous. The CDR3 consists of 12 residues. With 1 base removed from V and 3 bases from J, the gap between germline ends came to 4 bases. Per the germline V gene, CDR1 is MDHEN and CDR2 is SYDVKM. Here the CDR3 DNA reads TGTGCCAGCAGTTTATACGGCTACGAGCAGTACTTC. Amino acids: CASSLYGYEQYF.

The CDR3 sequence is CASSPPGQGAGSEAFF. CDR3 sequence (DNA): TGTGCCAGCTCACCACCAGGACAGGGGGCGGGGTCTGAAGCTTTCTTT. The rearrangement links TRBV18 to TRBJ1-1; 11 bases align to TRBD1. The length of the CDR3 is 16 residues. Per the germline V gene, CDR1 is KGHSH and CDR2 is LQKENI. After removal of 0 bases from V and 6 bases from J, the junction contained 6 bases not matched to a gene.

The genes are TRBV11-2 and TRBJ2-7; D may be TRBD1 (6 bases). Germline loops: CDR1 SGHAT, CDR2 FQNNGV. Trimming pared 6 bases from V and 4 bases from J, leaving 16 bases between. This CDR3 is 14 amino acids long. The CDR3 region has the DNA TGTGCCAGCAGAGCTGGGAGAGGGGGATACGAGCAGTACTTC. Translation: CASRAGRGGYEQYF. Filled out from reference TRBV11-2 and TRBJ2-7, the complete variable domain reads EAGVAQSPRYKIIEKRQSVAFWCNPISGHATLYWYQQILGQGPKLLIQFQNNGVVDDSQLPKDRFSAERLKGVDSTLKIQPAKLEDSAVYLCASRAGRGGYEQYFGPGTRLTVT.

The chain links TRBV6-1 to TRBJ2-4; 9 positions match TRBD1. This CDR3 contains 14 residues. Germline-derived CDR1 and CDR2 are MNHNS and SASEGT. The V gene end was trimmed by 8 bases and the J gene end by 4 bases; junction bases not matched to a gene: 6. The CDR3 protein is CASRTGEGKNIQYF. CDR3 bases: TGTGCCAGCCGGACAGGGGAGGGAAAAAACATTCAGTACTTC.

V is TRBV7-2 and J is TRBJ1-4, with 7 positions matching TRBD1. Germline values: CDR1 SGHTA, CDR2 FQGNSA. With 5 bases clipped from V and 5 bases from J, the junction kept 11 bases outside the gene matches. The CDR3 length is 16 residues. CDR3 DNA: TGTGCCAGCAGCCACCTTCCGGGACAGCCAAATGAAAAACTGTTTTTT. Amino acids: CASSHLPGQPNEKLFF.

The chain uses TRBV6-6 and TRBJ2-2; unclear D gene. The CDR3 runs 14 residues. Trimming cost V 6 bases and J 1 base, with 9 bases left between them. Looked up from germline, CDR1 is MNHNY and CDR2 is SVGAGI (reference sequence). The CDR3 bases are TGTGCCAGCAGCTCTACCTTGAACACCGGGGAGCTGTTTTTT. Its translation: CASSSTLNTGELFF.

This chain connects TRBV4-3 to TRBJ2-7; no clear D. Germline V gene lookup returns CDR1 LGHNA and CDR2 YSLEER. Between the trimmed V and J ends, which lost 8 bases and 4 bases, there was a span of 15 bases. The CDR3 runs to 13 residues. As DNA, the CDR3 is TGCGCCAGCGGTCCGGAACAGACGTACGAGCAGTACTTC. This translates into CASGPEQTYEQYF.

The chain employs TRBV6-5 and TRBJ1-5, with TRBD1 matching over 8 bases. The germline V gene encodes CDR1 MNHEY and CDR2 SVGAGI. The CDR3 extends over 13 amino acids. V lost 6 bases, J lost 4 bases, and 2 bases stayed unmatched. CDR3 nucleotides: TGTGCCAGCAGCGACAGGGGAAATCAGCCCCAGCATTTT. Its translation is CASSDRGNQPQHF.

The chain carries TRBV6-5 and TRBJ2-5, with 8 bases matching TRBD2. Germline V CDR1 and CDR2: MNHEY, SVGAGI. This CDR3 is built from 14 residues. V dropped 0 bases and J dropped 3; count of bases not matched to a gene: 0. The CDR3 coding sequence is TGTGCCAGCAGTTACTCTAGCGGGGAAGAGACCCAGTACTTC. Amino acids: CASSYSSGEETQYF.